The rows below give T cell receptor beta chains drawn from one sample of a study of blood T cell repertoires in COVID-19. Assay used: immunoSEQ multiplex PCR; TCRdb lists only in-frame clones, some missing. Among approximately 250,000 clones listed, roughly 84% were seen once. Source material: peripheral blood. Every receptor here comes from a woman between 40 and 50 years old who had recovered from COVID-19. The CDR3 runs from the conserved cysteine through the conserved F or W.

V: TRBV2
J: TRBJ1-2
CDR3: CASSESVAPGYGYTF

V: TRBV24-1
J: TRBJ1-1
CDR3: CATSGEGRREAFF

V: TRBV24-1
J: TRBJ2-1
CDR3: CATSDFKFNEQFF

V: TRBV5-6
J: TRBJ1-3
CDR3: CASSLEQKNTIYF

V: TRBV5-5
J: TRBJ2-1
CDR3: CASSLEHHEQFF

V: TRBV6-6
J: TRBJ1-5
CDR3: CASQRGGGNQPQHF

V: TRBV27
J: TRBJ1-2
CDR3: CASSSPGTGGGYTF

V: TRBV5-1
J: TRBJ2-7
CDR3: CASSLELAGTYEQYF

V: TRBV28
J: TRBJ1-2
CDR3: CASSLWGLGYTF

V: TRBV5-5
J: TRBJ2-3
CDR3: CASSLAPSGGRTDTQYF

V: TRBV4-2
J: TRBJ2-2
CDR3: CASSQPDRDTGELFF

V: TRBV2
J: TRBJ1-4
CDR3: CASSEQLLNEKLFF

V: TRBV29-1
J: TRBJ1-4
CDR3: CSVDTGGWDEKLFF

V: TRBV7-9
J: TRBJ2-3
CDR3: CASSLAGHGGADTQYF

V: TRBV5-1
J: TRBJ1-2
CDR3: CASSSSLGGDYGYTF

V: TRBV5-4
J: TRBJ2-3
CDR3: CASSLRLAGGTDTQYF

V: TRBV6-1
J: TRBJ1-6
CDR3: CASSDSQGLPLHF

V: TRBV11-2
J: TRBJ2-1
CDR3: CASTLTSGGPSSYNEQFF

V: TRBV25-1
J: TRBJ2-7
CDR3: CASSEGVGRDRGREQYF

V: TRBV5-4
J: TRBJ2-7
CDR3: CASSPSKGQGNHEQYF

V: TRBV3-1/TRBV3-2
J: TRBJ2-5
CDR3: CASSPGGQTQYF

V: TRBV3-1/TRBV3-2
J: TRBJ2-1
CDR3: CASSQVGRGARGEQFF

V: TRBV2
J: TRBJ2-5
CDR3: CASKFFEETQYF

V: TRBV7-7
J: TRBJ2-5
CDR3: CASSLGGAGETQYF

V: TRBV5-1
J: TRBJ1-2
CDR3: CASSDRGHYGYTF

V: TRBV29-1
J: TRBJ1-1
CDR3: CSVLGGTGSTEAFF

V: TRBV2
J: TRBJ2-6
CDR3: CASSGTGFYGANVLTF

V: TRBV2
J: TRBJ1-1
CDR3: CASPVLNTEAFF

V: TRBV19
J: TRBJ1-3
CDR3: CASSPRTGTGNTIYF

V: TRBV3-1/TRBV3-2
J: TRBJ2-5
CDR3: CASSLASAGETQYF

V: TRBV11-1
J: TRBJ2-7
CDR3: CASSFSGTGGTYEQYF

V: TRBV4-1
J: TRBJ2-1
CDR3: CASSQDLGVEQFF

V: TRBV18
J: TRBJ2-7
CDR3: CASSPTSGKGYEQYF

V: TRBV12-3/TRBV12-4
J: TRBJ2-2
CDR3: CASSGQSAGELFF

V: TRBV24-1
J: TRBJ1-6
CDR3: CATSDGGQGDSPLHF

V: TRBV19
J: TRBJ2-1
CDR3: CASSPGQGFYRLAFF

V: TRBV5-5
J: TRBJ2-1
CDR3: CASSFAPSSYNEQFF

V: TRBV2
J: TRBJ2-6
CDR3: CASQGDSSGANVLTF

V: TRBV29-1
J: TRBJ2-7
CDR3: CSVMTQRSYEQYF

V: TRBV6-5
J: TRBJ1-2
CDR3: CASSYLLGAGYGYTF

V: TRBV20-1
J: TRBJ2-3
CDR3: CSASSGASYTDTQYF

V: TRBV10-3
J: TRBJ2-7
CDR3: CAISERGRGDEQYF

V: TRBV7-6
J: TRBJ2-2
CDR3: CASSLEPSGELFF

V: TRBV2
J: TRBJ2-3
CDR3: CASKSGGDTQYF

V: TRBV7-9
J: TRBJ1-1
CDR3: CASHGQGTTEAFF

V: TRBV9
J: TRBJ2-7
CDR3: CASSSRDRAGEQYF

V: TRBV6-2/TRBV6-3
J: TRBJ2-3
CDR3: CASSYSSWTNIPTDTQYF

V: TRBV4-1
J: TRBJ1-1
CDR3: CASSRTMGGPEAFF

V: TRBV2
J: TRBJ2-3
CDR3: CASSVSQGSDTQYF

V: TRBV28
J: TRBJ1-5
CDR3: CASSFSRYSNQPQHF

V: TRBV5-1
J: TRBJ1-1
CDR3: CASTRSNPASTEAFF